Sequencing of this T cell receptor (beta chain) was carried out in a study of vaccination effects on CD4 cells after COVID-19. General study points: Marked clonal contraction was seen late after vaccination (in both infection- and vaccine-induced clones). The study found that only 1 of 255 vaccine-induced clones from healthy vaccinees cross-reacted with common cold coronaviruses.

The assay was immunoSEQ multiplex PCR, and TCRdb's table has in-frame clones only and misses some. The sample has 50,000 to 60,000 clones, about 74% seen once. Germline CDR1 reads SNHLY; CDR2 reads FYNNEI. The CDR3 is made up of 12 amino acids. Trimming removed 4 bases from V and 5 bases from J, with 9 bases in between. This clone was seen a few times. Antigen: not known. Once cultured for approximately 10 days, the cells underwent separation to obtain CD4+ T cells. Half-medium changes using IL-2 medium occurred on days 3 and 7. Sample: CD4+ T cells from PBMCs cultured without peptide, taken before COVID-19 vaccination. The chain uses TRBV2 and TRBJ2-7; no clear D. The receptor's source is a human donor who received a COVID-19 vaccine. This chain's CDR3 is CASSADRHEQYV. The CDR3 DNA reads TGTGCCAGCAGTGCCGATAGACACGAGCAGTACGTC.